This entry lists 11 T cell receptor beta chains sequenced from one sample in a study of CD8 T cells in Susac syndrome. RNA in amounts of about 0.45 to 1 ug was reverse transcribed with random hexamers. TCRdb redid the calling of the immunoSEQ multiplex PCR reads with MiXCR, one entry per CDR3 protein. This sample has 70,000 to 100,000 distinct CDR3 sequences, with over 85% found just once. Sequencing used CD8+ T cells from PBMCs. The receptor source for this set is a human donor in good health.

The chain is built from TRBV7-9 and TRBJ1-2; D unresolved. The CDR3 runs to 12 residues. Trimming stripped 5 bases from V and 5 bases from J, with 9 bases between. Germline V gene sequence: CDR1 SEHNR, CDR2 FQNEAQ (reference sequence). CDR3 DNA sequence: TGTGCCAGCAGCCCCCTAGAATATGGCTACACCTTC. As protein: CASSPLEYGYTF.

The chain employs TRBV30 and TRBJ2-7; 9 nucleotides line up with TRBD1. J gave up 5 bases and V 3 bases, and 5 bases lay outside the gene matches. Per the germline V gene, CDR1 is GTSNPN and CDR2 is SVGIG (reference sequence). The length of the CDR3 is 13 residues. In nucleotides, the CDR3 is TGTGCCTGGAGGGACAGGGGTTATGACGAGCAGTACTTC. This codes for CAWRDRGYDEQYF.

V usage is TRBV2 and J usage is TRBJ1-4; D is uncertain. Trimming left V 1 base short and J 0 bases short, with 3 bases between. The CDR3 consists of 14 residues. CDR1 is SNHLY and CDR2 is FYNNEI in the germline V gene. Written as DNA, the CDR3 is TGTGCCAGCAGTGAAGAAACAACTAATGAAAAACTGTTTTTT. Translation: CASSEETTNEKLFF. The complete variable domain, with remaining parts taken from reference TRBV2 and TRBJ1-4, reads EPEVTQTPSHQVTQMGQEVILRCVPISNHLYFYWYRQILGQKVEFLVSFYNNEISEKSEIFDDQFSVERPDGSNFTLKIRSTKLEDSAMYFCASSEETTNEKLFFGSGTQLSVL.

The chain is built from TRBV3-1 and TRBJ2-1, with 7 bases identical to TRBD2. The V gene end was trimmed by 0 bases and the J gene end by 4 bases; junction bases not matched to a gene: 3. This CDR3 region has 15 residues. CDR1 is LGHDT and CDR2 is YNNKEL in the germline V gene (reference sequence). CDR3 DNA sequence: TGTGCCAGCAGCCAAGATGGGAGGGTTTACAATGAGCAGTTCTTC. It encodes CASSQDGRVYNEQFF.

V is TRBV6-2 or TRBV6-3 and J is TRBJ1-5, with D unclear. Trimming stripped 1 base from V and 0 bases from J, with 13 bases between. In germline, CDR1 is MNHEY, CDR2 SVGEGT. CDR3 length: 17 residues. CDR3 amino acids: CASSYLPRRGSNQPQHF. Here the CDR3 DNA reads TGTGCCAGCAGTTACTTACCCCGACGAGGTAGCAATCAGCCCCAGCATTTT.

The chain recombines TRBV14 with TRBJ2-1, with D unresolved. This CDR3 is 14 amino acids long. V gave up 1 base and J gave up 8 bases, with 12 bases separating them. Germline V gene data show CDR1 as SGHDN and CDR2 as FVKESK. The CDR3 protein is CASSQAPNRDEQFF. DNA for the CDR3: TGTGCCAGCAGCCAAGCGCCTAATCGGGATGAGCAGTTCTTC.

The gene calls are TRBV5-6 and TRBJ2-1, with D possibly TRBD2 on 7 matching bases. CDR3 size: 15 residues. The germline gives CDR1 SGHDT, CDR2 YYEEEE. V was cut by 4 bases and J by 2 bases, with 13 bases left in between. CDR3 coding DNA: TGTGCCAGCAGCGTGGGAGGGGGTACCTACAATGAGCAGTTCTTC. Protein product: CASSVGGGTYNEQFF.

The rearrangement joins TRBV2 to TRBJ1-1, with a tentative D call TRBD1 (5 bases). Trimming removed 7 bases at V and 1 base at J, with 10 bases between. Germline V lookup: CDR1 SNHLY, CDR2 FYNNEI. The CDR3 extends over 13 amino acids. This CDR3 is CASIRGENTEAFF. Written as DNA, the CDR3 is TGTGCCAGCATTAGAGGGGAGAACACTGAAGCTTTCTTT.

The gene calls are TRBV2 and TRBJ2-1, with TRBD1 matching 9 bases. After removal of 10 bases from V and 6 bases from J, the junction contained 7 bases not matched to a gene. The CDR3 sequence is 13 residues long. The germline CDR1 and CDR2 sequences are SNHLY and FYNNEI. The CDR3 region is CAIHRGRANEQFF. The CDR3 nucleotides are TGTGCCATCCACAGGGGGCGCGCCAATGAGCAGTTCTTC.

This clonotype was seen just once. The chain carries TRBV9 and TRBJ1-1; tentatively, D is TRBD1 (5 bases). V was shortened by 0 bases and J by 1 base, with 25 bases between the two germline ends. Per the germline V gene, CDR1 is SGDLS and CDR2 is YYNGEE. The CDR3 extends over 20 amino acids. The CDR3 nucleotides read TGTGCCAGCAGCGTAGTCCCTAGGACATTCCGATCACCGTGGAACACTGAAGCTTTCTTT. Translated: CASSVVPRTFRSPWNTEAFF.

V and J are TRBV4-2 and TRBJ2-4; 8 nucleotides align to TRBD2. V lost 1 base and J lost 3; bases outside the gene matches: 2. CDR1 is LGHNA, CDR2 YNFKEQ, per germline. This CDR3 is built from 15 residues. DNA of the CDR3: TGTGCCAGCAGCCAAGCCGGGACTAGCAAAAACATTCAGTACTTC. It translates to CASSQAGTSKNIQYF.